One sample yielded the 24 T cell receptor beta chains listed below, sequenced in a study of blood T cell repertoires in COVID-19. Clones were sequenced by immunoSEQ multiplex PCR, and TCRdb holds only the in-frame ones, with some missing. Of around 130,000 clones in the sample, around four fifths were seen once. Sequencing was done on a sample of peripheral blood. The source of these receptors is a human donor in a cohort sampled during active COVID-19.

The chain has TRBV19 and TRBJ2-7; 7 bases are shared with TRBD1. Germline V gene sequence: CDR1 LNHDA, CDR2 SQIVND (reference sequence). The trim removed 5 bases at V and 2 bases at J, leaving 0 bases unmatched. CDR3 length: 12 amino acids. CDR3 region: CASSGTAYEQYF. CDR3 bases: TGTGCCAGTAGTGGGACAGCCTACGAGCAGTACTTC.

The rearrangement uses TRBV30 and TRBJ1-4; no reliable D call. Germline CDR1 reads GTSNPN; CDR2 reads SVGIG (reference sequence). This CDR3 spans 13 amino acids. The V gene lost 0 bases and the J gene lost 8 bases, with 10 bases spanning the gap. The CDR3, as DNA: TGTGCCTGGAGTGTACAGAATGGCGAAAAACTGTTTTTT. As protein: CAWSVQNGEKLFF.

The chain carries TRBV6-5 and TRBJ2-3, with 9 nucleotides matching TRBD1. V shed 4 bases and J 6 bases; nucleotides not matched to a gene: 8. Germline CDR1 reads MNHEY; CDR2 reads SVGAGI. The CDR3 runs 15 residues. CDR3 sequence: CASSSTGGDMDTQYF. For the CDR3, the DNA is TGTGCCAGCAGTTCCACAGGGGGCGACATGGATACGCAGTATTTT.

The CDR3 protein is CASSLAGGPGMTDTQYF. CDR3 nucleotide sequence: TGTGCCAGCAGCTTGGCGGGGGGGCCAGGAATGACAGATACGCAGTATTTT. The V call is TRBV5-8, the J call TRBJ2-3, with TRBD2 matching 8 bases. The junction had 9 bases not matched to a gene; V was cut back by 0 bases and J by 3 bases. CDR3 length: 17 residues. Germline V lookup: CDR1 SGHTS, CDR2 YDEGEE.

The table lists this clone with a count of one. Other DNA sequences in this sample translate to the same CDR3. The chain employs TRBV4-1 and TRBJ2-7; no clear D gene. CDR1 and CDR2 from the germline V gene are MGHRA and YSYEKL. V lost 4 bases to trimming and J lost 3 bases, with 10 bases between them. The CDR3 covers 13 residues. Here the CDR3 DNA reads TGCGCCAGCAGCCCGGCGGTGGACTACGAGCAGTACTTC. This translates into CASSPAVDYEQYF.

In its sample, this clone was seen once. V gene TRBV30 combines with J gene TRBJ1-2, with 7 nucleotides matching TRBD1. Trimming cost V 0 bases and J 2 bases; bases outside gene matches: 0. There are 13 residues in the CDR3. Germline CDR1 is GTSNPN and CDR2 is SVGIG (reference sequence). CDR3 sequence: CAWSVGQNYGYTF. The DNA of the CDR3 is TGTGCCTGGAGTGTGGGACAGAACTATGGCTACACCTTC.

This clone was seen a few times. The rearrangement joins TRBV28 to TRBJ1-6; D is unresolved. The germline V gene has CDR1 MDHEN and CDR2 SYDVKM. Trimming took off 7 bases at V and 13 bases at J, with 14 bases between the two ends. The CDR3 runs 12 residues. CDR3: CASTPPRGPLHF. The CDR3 coding sequence is TGTGCCAGCACGCCCCCCCGCGGGCCCCTCCACTTT.

The chain links TRBV6-5 to TRBJ2-7; unclear D gene. The CDR3 consists of 13 residues. CDR1 is MNHEY and CDR2 is SVGAGI in the germline V gene. V was pared by 9 bases and J by 2 bases, with 14 bases between. The CDR3 DNA sequence: TGTGCCAGTACCCGTGGCAGTACCTACGAGCAGTACTTC. Amino acids: CASTRGSTYEQYF.

DNA for the CDR3: TGTGCCAGCAGCCCTGGCGGCAGGGGGTTAGAGACCCAGTACTTC. It codes for CASSPGGRGLETQYF. The chain uses TRBV7-9 and TRBJ2-5, with 7 bases that match TRBD1. The CDR3 has 15 amino acids. V lost 5 bases, J lost 4 bases, and 10 bases stayed unmatched. CDR1 is SEHNR, CDR2 FQNEAQ, per germline (reference sequence).

The V and J genes are TRBV5-1 and TRBJ1-2, with D tentatively TRBD1 (5 bases). The V and J ends lost 0 bases and 4 bases respectively, with 10 bases between them. CDR1 is SGHRS and CDR2 is YFSETQ in the germline V gene. This CDR3 is 14 amino acids long. This CDR3 reads CASSLGQPSYGYTF. The CDR3 DNA reads as TGCGCCAGCAGCTTGGGACAGCCCTCCTATGGCTACACCTTC.

This chain joins TRBV10-2 and TRBJ1-1; a possible D gene is TRBD1 (5 bases). Between the trimmed V and J ends, which lost 7 bases and 3 bases, there was a span of 12 bases. Germline CDR1 is WSHSY and CDR2 is SAAADI. This CDR3 has 13 residues. CDR3 sequence (DNA): TGCGCCAGCAAGGACGGGACTCACACTGAAGCTTTCTTT. It yields the protein CASKDGTHTEAFF.

This sequence joins TRBV3-1 (or the pseudogene TRBV3-2) and TRBJ1-5; 7 bases are shared with TRBD1. The CDR3 consists of 17 residues. The V gene's germline CDR1 is LGHDT and CDR2 YNNKEL (reference sequence). V shed 4 bases and J 2 bases; nucleotides not matched to a gene: 11. The CDR3: CASSLATGTEGNQPQHF. As DNA, the CDR3 is TGTGCCAGCAGCCTCGCCACCGGGACAGAGGGCAATCAGCCCCAGCATTTT.

This clone was detected once. This chain joins TRBV18 and TRBJ1-1, with TRBD1 as a possible D gene (5 bases). CDR1 and CDR2 from the germline V gene are KGHSH and LQKENI. V was pared by 6 bases and J by 3 bases, with 17 bases between. The length of the CDR3 is 15 residues. CDR3 protein: CASSPSNVQDTEAFF. The CDR3 coding sequence is TGTGCCAGCTCCCCATCCAACGTACAGGACACTGAAGCTTTCTTT.

The CDR3 DNA sequence: TGTGCCAGTGGCGAGACAGGGACGTACGAGCAGTACTTC. This codes for CASGETGTYEQYF. The genes are TRBV19 and TRBJ2-7; 7 bases are shared with TRBD1. CDR1 is LNHDA, CDR2 SQIVND, per germline (reference sequence). CDR3 length equals 13 residues. The ends lost 8 bases at V and 4 bases at J; junction bases unmatched: 8.

The gene calls are TRBV20-1 and TRBJ1-2; possible D gene TRBD1, 6 bases. Germline V gene sequence: CDR1 DFQATT, CDR2 SNEGSKA (reference sequence). CDR3 length: 11 residues. Deletions cut 5 bases from V and 8 bases from J, with 12 bases between. The CDR3 sequence is CSAATGLGYTF. In nucleotides, the CDR3 is TGCAGTGCTGCAACAGGGTTAGGCTACACCTTC.

The chain employs TRBV10-3 and TRBJ1-1; TRBD1 matches at 7 bases. Trimming removed 6 bases from V and 5 bases from J; junction bases left unmatched: 9. Per the germline V gene, CDR1 is ENHRY and CDR2 is SYGVKD. The CDR3 is made up of 14 amino acids. CDR3 in DNA: TGTGCCATCAGGGGACAGCCCAGGGAGACTGAAGCTTTCTTT. It codes for CAIRGQPRETEAFF.

V gene TRBV28 combines with J gene TRBJ1-1; D is uncertain. The CDR3 totals 10 residues. Germline CDR1 is MDHEN and CDR2 is SYDVKM. V dropped 6 bases and J dropped 8 bases, with 7 bases sitting between them. CDR3 in amino acids: CASSLREAFF. CDR3 sequence (DNA): TGTGCCAGCAGCCTACGGGAAGCTTTCTTT.

CDR3 nucleotide sequence: TGTGCCAGCAGCTTAGTGACAGCGGGGGGGCCGAATGAGCAGTTCTTC. As protein: CASSLVTAGGPNEQFF. This rearrangement joins TRBV7-9 to TRBJ2-1, with TRBD2 identical over 10 bases. Germline CDR1 is SEHNR and CDR2 is FQNEAQ (reference sequence). With V trimmed by 1 base and J by 7 bases, 7 bases remained unmatched. The CDR3 sequence is 16 residues long.

This chain joins TRBV27 and TRBJ2-7; a possible D gene is TRBD1 (5 bases). The CDR3 runs to 12 residues. Trimming removed 4 bases from V and 3 bases from J, with 7 bases in between. The germline V gene has CDR1 MNHEY and CDR2 SMNVEV (reference sequence). Written as DNA, the CDR3 is TGTGCCAGCAGTTCAGGGCACTACGAGCAGTACTTC. This encodes CASSSGHYEQYF.

The V and J genes are TRBV5-6 and TRBJ1-2; TRBD1 agrees at 9 bases. The CDR3 is 16 amino acids. The trim removed 4 bases at V and 3 bases at J, leaving 10 bases unmatched. CDR1 and CDR2 from the germline V gene are SGHDT and YYEEEE. The CDR3 coding sequence is TGTGCCAGCAGCCGGGACAGGGAAGGCCCGTACTATGGCTACACCTTC. It encodes CASSRDREGPYYGYTF. Variable domain in full (rest from reference TRBV5-6 and TRBJ1-2): DAGVTQSPTHLIKTRGQQVTLRCSPKSGHDTVSWYQQALGQGPQFIFQYYEEEERQRGNFPDRFSGHQFPNYSSELNVNALLLGDSALYLCASSRDREGPYYGYTFGSGTRLTVV.

The V call is TRBV5-5, the J call TRBJ1-2, with D maybe TRBD1 (5 bases). CDR3 length equals 16 residues. V gave up 0 bases and J gave up 7 bases, with 19 bases separating them. The germline CDR1 and CDR2 sequences are SGHKS and YYEKEE (reference sequence). The CDR3 here is CASSLDLSPGDSGYTF. CDR3 DNA: TGTGCCAGCAGCTTGGACCTCAGTCCGGGGGACTCTGGCTACACCTTC.

The V call is TRBV19, the J call TRBJ1-3; D perhaps matches TRBD1 (6 bases). Germline-derived CDR1 and CDR2 are LNHDA and SQIVND (reference sequence). V was pared by 6 bases and J by 1 base, with 10 bases between. This CDR3 contains 14 residues. DNA for the CDR3: TGTGCCAGTAGGGAGACAGGATCTGGAAACACCATATATTTT. Its translation is CASRETGSGNTIYF.

The chain carries TRBV10-2 and TRBJ1-1; 8 positions match TRBD1. Germline V gene sequence: CDR1 WSHSY, CDR2 SAAADI. The CDR3 consists of 13 residues. The trim removed 10 bases at V and 0 bases at J, leaving 4 bases unmatched. CDR3 sequence (DNA): TGCGCCATACTACAGGGGGTGAACACTGAAGCTTTCTTT. This gives the protein CAILQGVNTEAFF.

This chain connects TRBV6-2 or TRBV6-3 to TRBJ1-1, with D maybe TRBD1 (6 bases). The CDR3 runs to 17 residues. Germline CDR1 MNHEY, CDR2 SVGEGT. The V end was cut by 5 bases, the J end by 3 bases, with 22 bases between. CDR3 DNA: TGTGCCAGCAGTCCGAACCGAGGGGGATTCATGCACACTGAAGCTTTCTTT. Residues: CASSPNRGGFMHTEAFF.